This T cell receptor (beta chain) was sequenced in a study of blood T cells in healthy people across ages. V was clipped by 0 bases and J by 9 bases, with 9 bases between them. Germline CDR1 is SGHAT and CDR2 is FQNNGV. The CDR3 totals 14 residues. Isolation yielded PBMCs, at least 7 million per sample, in every case. Primers used in a second PCR of about 7 to 12 cycles were a sample-barcoded 5' primer and a J-beta primer mix. The study obtained at least 3 million CDR3-containing paired-end reads from every sample. TCRdb redid the calling of the 5' RACE reads with MiXCR, one entry per CDR3 protein. The table has 700,000 to 900,000 distinct CDR3 sequences, more than 25% seen once; the top ten hold about 2.9%. This clonotype was recorded a few times. The data also belong to a second study, concerning T cells of mothers and their children. This second study says: Pairs that are related and pairs that are unrelated have TCR recombination output shaped similarly by thymic selection.

The sample taken for sequencing was blood. The V call is TRBV11-2, the J call TRBJ1-6, with TRBD1 as a possible D gene (6 bases). The source is a boy aged 5-17 years in good health. In nucleotides, the CDR3 is TGTGCCAGCAGCTTAGACCCACAGGGTTCACCCCTCCACTTT. Its translation: CASSLDPQGSPLHF.